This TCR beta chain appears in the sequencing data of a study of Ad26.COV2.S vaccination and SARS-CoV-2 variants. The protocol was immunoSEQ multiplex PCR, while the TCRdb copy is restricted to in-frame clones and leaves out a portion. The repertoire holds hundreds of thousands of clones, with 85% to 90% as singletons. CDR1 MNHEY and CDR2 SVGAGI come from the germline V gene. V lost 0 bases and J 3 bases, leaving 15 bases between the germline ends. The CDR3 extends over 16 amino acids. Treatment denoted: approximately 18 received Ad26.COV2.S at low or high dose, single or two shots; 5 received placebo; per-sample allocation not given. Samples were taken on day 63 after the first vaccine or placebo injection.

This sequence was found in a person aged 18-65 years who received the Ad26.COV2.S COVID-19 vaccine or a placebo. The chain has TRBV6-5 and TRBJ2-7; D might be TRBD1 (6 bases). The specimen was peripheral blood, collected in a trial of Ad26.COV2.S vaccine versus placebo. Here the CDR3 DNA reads TGTGCCAGCAGTTACTCATCAGGACAGACCCTCTACGAGCAGTACTTC. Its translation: CASSYSSGQTLYEQYF.